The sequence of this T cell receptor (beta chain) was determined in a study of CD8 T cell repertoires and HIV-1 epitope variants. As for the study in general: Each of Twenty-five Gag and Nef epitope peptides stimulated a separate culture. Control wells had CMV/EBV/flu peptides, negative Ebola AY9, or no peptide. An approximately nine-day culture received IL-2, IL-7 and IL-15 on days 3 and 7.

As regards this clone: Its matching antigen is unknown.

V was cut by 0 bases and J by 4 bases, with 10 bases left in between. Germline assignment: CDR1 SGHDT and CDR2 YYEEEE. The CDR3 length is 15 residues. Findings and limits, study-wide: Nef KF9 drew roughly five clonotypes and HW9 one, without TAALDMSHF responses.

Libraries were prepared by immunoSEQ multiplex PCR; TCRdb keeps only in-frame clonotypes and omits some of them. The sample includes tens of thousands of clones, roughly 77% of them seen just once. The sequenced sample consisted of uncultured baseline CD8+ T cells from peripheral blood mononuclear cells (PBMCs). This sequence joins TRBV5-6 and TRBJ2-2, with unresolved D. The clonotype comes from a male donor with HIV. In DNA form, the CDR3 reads TGTGCCAGCAGCTTGGCCAGTGACGGCACCGGGGAGCTGTTTTTT. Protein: CASSLASDGTGELFF.